This T cell receptor (beta chain) was identified in a study of monozygotic twins with inflammatory bowel disease. cDNA encoding TCRalpha and TCRbeta underwent two nested PCRs of approximately 16 and 10 cycles, each of which was followed by bead purification. Following a re-call of the 5' RACE reads, TCRdb has one entry per CDR3 protein and lacks DNA. The data include some 200,000 distinct CDR3 sequences; the top ten clones carry approximately 1.5%. The CDR3 runs 16 residues. Germline CDR1 and CDR2: ENHRY and SYGVKD. The sample consisted of blood. This clonotype originated in a human donor with ulcerative colitis or Crohn's disease, or a healthy co-twin of an affected twin (not recorded which). The chain uses TRBV10-3 and TRBJ1-1; without DNA, the TCRdb call of TRBD1 cannot be checked. This chain's CDR3 is CAISERQGPLGTEAFF.